The 26 T cell receptor beta chains below come from one sample, sequenced in a study of human T cells and chemical hapten exposure. The sample's time point: healthy volunteer bleed at 2 weeks. It was from unfractionated whole blood that total RNA was extracted. In TCRdb, the RACE reads were re-called with MiXCR into one record per CDR3 protein. The sample lists roughly 30,000 distinct CDR3 sequences, around 7% occurring once. Sequenced sample: whole blood. All receptors come from a human donor in good health. Some clones in this sample may be carry-over from other donors' samples.

This clonotype is medium-sized in the sample. V and J are TRBV28 and TRBJ2-3; the D gene is possibly TRBD2 (6 bases). The germline V gene has CDR1 MDHEN and CDR2 SYDVKM. V gave up 3 bases and J gave up 4 bases, with 14 bases separating them. This CDR3 has 15 residues. The CDR3 DNA is TGTGCCAGCAGTTTGTCCGGGAGCCCCCCAGATACGCAGTATTTT. It translates to CASSLSGSPPDTQYF.

There are a few counts of this clonotype. The chain combines TRBV12-3 or TRBV12-4 with TRBJ1-6; TRBD1 aligns across 7 bases. This CDR3 has 15 residues. The V segment lost 5 bases and the J segment 9 bases; nucleotides outside the gene matches: 10. The CDR3, as DNA: TGTGCCAGCAGTCCTGGACAGGCCGGGTCTTCACCCCTCCACTTT. It translates to CASSPGQAGSSPLHF.

This clonotype has just a few counts. This sequence joins TRBV5-4 and TRBJ2-2; unclear D gene. There are 15 residues in the CDR3. V was cut by 2 bases and J by 0 bases, with 8 bases left in between. Germline V CDR1 and CDR2: SGHNT, YYREEE (reference sequence). Written as DNA, the CDR3 is TGTGCCAGCAGCTTAAGCGTCGCGAACACCGGGGAGCTGTTTTTT. This translates into CASSLSVANTGELFF.

The table lists this clonotype with many counts. The chain has TRBV7-2 and TRBJ2-7; 8 nucleotides line up with TRBD2. V shed 0 bases, J shed 2 bases, and the junction held 3 bases outside the gene matches. CDR1 is SGHTA and CDR2 is FQGNSA in the germline V gene. This CDR3 comprises 15 residues. CDR3 in amino acids: CASSLALAGTYEQYF. CDR3 coding DNA: TGTGCCAGCAGCTTAGCGCTAGCGGGCACCTACGAGCAGTACTTC.

The sample holds many counts of this clonotype. This sequence joins TRBV5-1 and TRBJ1-2, with D perhaps matching TRBD1 (6 bases). Looked up from germline, CDR1 is SGHRS and CDR2 is YFSETQ. Trimming shortened V by 2 bases and J by 6 bases, and 17 bases separated the two germline ends. The CDR3 loop spans 15 amino acids. The CDR3 is CASSLQGPTQDGYTF. In DNA form, the CDR3 reads TGCGCCAGCAGCTTACAGGGACCCACGCAGGATGGCTACACCTTC.

The rearrangement links TRBV4-1 to TRBJ1-4, with 10 bases matching TRBD1. Trimming at V came to 4 bases and at J to 8 bases, leaving 10 bases not matched to a gene. The germline V gene encodes CDR1 MGHRA and CDR2 YSYEKL. The length of the CDR3 is 16 residues. The CDR3 coding sequence is TGCGCCAGCAGCCGGGGGGACAGGGGCGACGGCGAAAAACTGTTTTTT. This sequence encodes CASSRGDRGDGEKLFF.

V gene TRBV15 combines with J gene TRBJ2-7; 8 bases are shared with TRBD2. Germline V gene sequence: CDR1 LNHNV, CDR2 YYDKDF (reference sequence). The ends lost 3 bases at V and 0 bases at J; junction bases unmatched: 7. The CDR3 runs to 16 residues. CDR3 loop: CATSSPTSAYSYEQYF. The CDR3 bases are TGTGCCACCAGCAGCCCGACTAGCGCCTACTCCTACGAGCAGTACTTC. The whole variable domain, remainder taken from reference TRBV15 and TRBJ2-7, is DAMVIQNPRYQVTQFGKPVTLSCSQTLNHNVMYWYQQKSSQAPKLLFHYYDKDFNNEADTPDNFQSRRPNTSFCFLDIRSPGLGDTAMYLCATSSPTSAYSYEQYFGPGTRLTVT.

This clonotype was seen more than once but under ten times. The chain employs TRBV6-1 and TRBJ2-5; the D gene could be TRBD1 or TRBD2 (5 bases each). The V gene's germline CDR1 is MNHNS and CDR2 SASEGT. This CDR3 region has 15 residues. V shed 6 bases and J shed 2 bases, with 16 bases lying between them. CDR3 loop: CASRGNPGLQETQYF. As DNA, the CDR3 is TGTGCCAGCAGAGGTAATCCGGGGCTTCAAGAGACCCAGTACTTC.

CDR3 sequence: CSASRTEETQYF. DNA of the CDR3: TGCAGTGCTAGTCGCACGGAAGAGACCCAGTACTTC. The chain has TRBV20-1 and TRBJ2-5; D gene uncertain. The V gene lost 3 bases and the J gene lost 3 bases, with 8 bases spanning the gap. Germline CDR1 DFQATT, CDR2 SNEGSKA (reference sequence). This CDR3 spans 12 amino acids.

This clonotype was found a few times. The chain is built from TRBV4-1 and TRBJ1-2; D is undetermined. The germline V gene has CDR1 MGHRA and CDR2 YSYEKL. V lost 1 base and J 4 bases, leaving 13 bases between the germline ends. This CDR3 has 15 amino acids. The DNA for the CDR3 is TGCGCCAGCAGCCAAGGAGGCCCAGACCCCTATGGCTACACCTTC. It specifies CASSQGGPDPYGYTF.

V usage is TRBV6-5 and J usage is TRBJ2-3; 12 bases are a match to TRBD2. Per the germline V gene, CDR1 is MNHEY and CDR2 is SVGAGI. The V and J ends lost 6 bases and 6 bases, in that order; junction bases with no gene match: 7. CDR3 length: 15 residues. The CDR3 loop is CASSSNLAGGDTQYF. The DNA of the CDR3 is TGTGCCAGCAGCAGTAATCTAGCGGGGGGGGATACGCAGTATTTT.

This clonotype has a count of ten or more. The J gene is TRBJ2-7, the V gene TRBV10-3; 9 nucleotides agree with TRBD1. The ends lost 0 bases at V and 3 bases at J; junction bases unmatched: 3. Germline CDR1 ENHRY, CDR2 SYGVKD. The CDR3 loop spans 15 amino acids. CDR3 loop: CAISESGTGHYEQYF. In nucleotides, the CDR3 is TGTGCCATCAGTGAGTCTGGGACAGGGCACTACGAGCAGTACTTC.

This clonotype was observed a handful of times. The germline gene is not matched at one end of the junction; a read error may be the cause. V is TRBV29-1 and J is TRBJ1-2; 9 nucleotides agree with TRBD1. Germline V gene sequence: CDR1 SQVTM, CDR2 ANQGSEA. The length of the CDR3 is 15 residues. CDR3 nucleotide sequence: TGCAGCGTTGAGGCCGTACAGGGGGCGATTGGTGGCGACACCTTC. This encodes CSVEAVQGAIGGDTF.

The genes are TRBV5-4 and TRBJ2-3; TRBD1 aligns across 10 bases. J lost 4 bases, V lost 3 bases, and 8 bases had no gene match. Germline CDR1 and CDR2: SGHNT and YYREEE (reference sequence). The CDR3 totals 16 residues. Written as DNA, the CDR3 is TGTGCCAGCAGCTGGGACAGGGGCGGCGGCCCAGATACGCAGTATTTT. It yields the protein CASSWDRGGGPDTQYF.

The chain links TRBV4-3 to TRBJ2-7, with D tentatively TRBD1 (6 bases). Per germline, CDR1 LGHNA and CDR2 YSLEER. The V gene lost 1 base and the J gene lost 6 bases, with 13 bases spanning the gap. The length of the CDR3 is 14 residues. CDR3 sequence: CASSQGQGTGEQYF. In DNA, the CDR3 is TGCGCCAGCAGCCAAGGCCAGGGGACGGGCGAGCAGTACTTC.

This clonotype turned up a few times. The V and J genes are TRBV20-1 and TRBJ1-5; no clear D. V lost 1 base and J 6 bases, leaving 10 bases between the germline ends. CDR1 is DFQATT, CDR2 SNEGSKA, per germline (reference sequence). This CDR3 spans 13 amino acids. The CDR3 loop is CSARVTVGQPQHF. The CDR3 DNA reads TGCAGTGCTAGAGTAACCGTGGGTCAGCCCCAGCATTTT.

This clonotype was detected ten times or more. The chain combines TRBV18 with TRBJ1-2; D gene unclear. V lost 3 bases, J lost 5 bases, and 10 bases lay in between. The germline gives CDR1 KGHSH, CDR2 LQKENI. The CDR3 is made up of 13 amino acids. The CDR3 here is CASSPPEVYGYTF. The CDR3 region has the DNA TGTGCCAGCTCACCGCCAGAAGTTTATGGCTACACCTTC.

Turning to this clonotype: One end of the junction varies from germline; a read error may be responsible. The V and J genes are TRBV5-6 and TRBJ1-2, with D possibly TRBD1 on 6 matching bases. CDR3 length: 12 amino acids. Per germline, CDR1 SGHDT and CDR2 YYEEEE. CDR3 sequence: CASSSDSYGDTF. CDR3 bases: TGTGCCAGCAGCTCGGACAGCTATGGCGACACCTTC.

Only a few counts were recorded for this clonotype. This sequence joins TRBV12-3 or TRBV12-4 and TRBJ1-1; D perhaps matches TRBD1 (6 bases). The CDR3 contains 15 residues. V was pared by 2 bases and J by 1 base, with 11 bases between. This CDR3 reads CASSLSGQRNTEAFF. DNA for the CDR3: TGTGCCAGCAGTTTAAGTGGACAGCGGAACACTGAAGCTTTCTTT.

This clonotype was observed a few times. The rearrangement links TRBV6-2 or TRBV6-3 to TRBJ1-1, with D perhaps TRBD1 (5 bases). The length of the CDR3 is 15 residues. From germline, CDR1 is MNHEY and CDR2 SVGEGT. Trimming took 4 bases from V and 1 from J, leaving 13 bases between them. CDR3 loop: CASSSYRFRNTEAFF. The CDR3 DNA sequence: TGTGCCAGCAGTTCCTACAGGTTCCGGAACACTGAAGCTTTCTTT.

J is TRBJ2-1 and V is TRBV5-4; 9 bases line up with TRBD2. Looked up from germline, CDR1 is SGHNT and CDR2 is YYREEE (reference sequence). CDR3 length: 15 residues. The V segment lost 0 bases and the J segment 6 bases; nucleotides outside the gene matches: 4. CDR3 loop: CASSLASGTSNEQFF. DNA for the CDR3: TGTGCCAGCAGCTTGGCTAGCGGGACTTCCAATGAGCAGTTCTTC.

J is TRBJ2-5 and V is TRBV18, with D unclear. Trimming cost V 1 base and J 1 base, with 7 bases left between them. There are 14 residues in the CDR3. Germline V gene data show CDR1 as KGHSH and CDR2 as LQKENI. CDR3 sequence: CASSPQDLQETQYF. The CDR3 DNA sequence: TGTGCCAGCTCACCACAGGACCTCCAAGAGACCCAGTACTTC.

The sample holds many counts of this clonotype. This chain connects TRBV11-2 to TRBJ1-1; D unresolved. CDR3 length: 15 amino acids. The V gene's germline CDR1 is SGHAT and CDR2 FQNNGV. Trimming shortened V by 0 bases and J by 1 base, and 9 bases separated the two germline ends. The CDR3: CASSLDPSANTEAFF. The CDR3 coding sequence is TGTGCCAGCAGCTTAGACCCGAGCGCGAACACTGAAGCTTTCTTT. Using reference TRBV11-2 and TRBJ1-1 for the parts outside the CDR3, the full variable domain is EAGVAQSPRYKIIEKRQSVAFWCNPISGHATLYWYQQILGQGPKLLIQFQNNGVVDDSQLPKDRFSAERLKGVDSTLKIQPAKLEDSAVYLCASSLDPSANTEAFFGQGTRLTVV.

This clonotype was detected many times. CDR3: CASSYSTGGTEAFF. The CDR3 region has the DNA TGTGCCAGCAGTTACTCGACGGGGGGGACTGAAGCTTTCTTT. The chain joins TRBV6-6 to TRBJ1-1; the D gene is possibly TRBD1 (5 bases). Germline CDR1 reads MNHNY; CDR2 reads SVGAGI (reference sequence). V was clipped by 0 bases and J by 5 bases, with 10 bases between them. The CDR3 extends over 14 amino acids.

By share, this clonotype counts as medium-sized. Being one base from a much bigger clone, this may be a read error. J is TRBJ1-2 and V is TRBV2, with D unclear. There are 13 residues in the CDR3. Germline CDR1 SNHLY, CDR2 FYNNEI. The CDR3 sequence: CASSARPDYGYNF. CDR3 in DNA: TGTGCCAGCAGTGCCCGCCCGGATTATGGCTACAACTTC. The whole variable domain, filled in from reference TRBV2 and TRBJ1-2, reads EPEVTQTPSHQVTQMGQEVILRCVPISNHLYFYWYRQILGQKVEFLVSFYNNEISEKSEIFDDQFSVERPDGSNFTLKIRSTKLEDSAMYFCASSARPDYGYNFGSGTRLTVV.

The chain recombines TRBV3-1 with TRBJ2-3, with D unclear. V lost 4 bases and J lost 7, with 9 bases in between. CDR3 length equals 12 residues. Germline assignment: CDR1 LGHDT and CDR2 YNNKEL (reference sequence). The CDR3 reads CASSPEGHTQYF. The CDR3, as DNA: TGTGCCAGCAGCCCGGAAGGGCATACGCAGTATTTT.